The clone carrying this TCR beta chain was observed many times. Its antigen is still unknown. TCRdb processed the 5' RACE reads anew with MiXCR; each CDR3 protein has one entry. The table shows about 210,000 distinct CDR3 sequences, with 6% to 8% occurring only once. The CDR3 covers 13 residues. Trimming removed 1 base from V and 3 bases from J, with 7 bases in between. CDR1 and CDR2 (germline): LNHNV, YYDKDF (reference sequence). This specimen comes from a study of CD8 T cells in ankylosing spondylitis. Study-wide findings and caveats: In ankylosing spondylitis blood, a motif of fewer than 10 highly homologous TCR beta variants appeared characteristic.

This rearrangement joins TRBV15 to TRBJ2-7; D unresolved. The origin of this receptor is a male donor with ankylosing spondylitis. The source material was blood, either unsorted or a sorted T cell fraction (not recorded which). The CDR3 spells CATSRGRSYEQYF. DNA of the CDR3: TGTGCCACCAGCAGAGGACGGAGCTACGAGCAGTACTTC.